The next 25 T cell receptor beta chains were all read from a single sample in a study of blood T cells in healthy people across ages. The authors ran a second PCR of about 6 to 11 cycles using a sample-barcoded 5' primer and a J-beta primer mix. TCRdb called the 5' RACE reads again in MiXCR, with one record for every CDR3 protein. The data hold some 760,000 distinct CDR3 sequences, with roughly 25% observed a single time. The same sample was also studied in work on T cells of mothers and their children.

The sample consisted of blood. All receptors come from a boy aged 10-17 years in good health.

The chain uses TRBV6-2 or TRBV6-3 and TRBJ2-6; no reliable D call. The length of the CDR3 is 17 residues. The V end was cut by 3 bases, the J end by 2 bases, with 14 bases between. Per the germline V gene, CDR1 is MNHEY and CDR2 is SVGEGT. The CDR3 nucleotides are TGTGCCAGCAGTTATGAGCCGGGTGTTCCTGGGGCCAACGTCCTGACTTTC. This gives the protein CASSYEPGVPGANVLTF.

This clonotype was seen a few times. CDR3: CASGLGSYTIRTDTQYF. CDR3 in DNA: TGTGCTAGTGGTTTGGGATCATACACCATCCGCACAGATACGCAGTATTTT. J is TRBJ2-3 and V is TRBV12-5; D not certain. CDR3 length: 17 residues. Germline V CDR1 and CDR2: LGHNT, FRNRAP. Deletions cut 1 base from V and 1 base from J, with 15 bases between.

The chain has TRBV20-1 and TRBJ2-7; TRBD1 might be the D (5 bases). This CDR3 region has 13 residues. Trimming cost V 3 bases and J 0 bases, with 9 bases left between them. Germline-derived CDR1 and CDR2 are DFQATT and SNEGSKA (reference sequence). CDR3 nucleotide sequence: TGCAGTGCTAGTAGGGGTTACTCCTACGAGCAGTACTTC. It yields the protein CSASRGYSYEQYF.

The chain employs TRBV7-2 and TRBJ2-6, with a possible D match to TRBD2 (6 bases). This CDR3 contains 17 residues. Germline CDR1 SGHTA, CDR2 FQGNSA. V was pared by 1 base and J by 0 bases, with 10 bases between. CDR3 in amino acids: CASSLVGGNSGANVLTF. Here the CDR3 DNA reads TGTGCCAGCAGCTTAGTCGGCGGGAACTCTGGGGCCAACGTCCTGACTTTC.

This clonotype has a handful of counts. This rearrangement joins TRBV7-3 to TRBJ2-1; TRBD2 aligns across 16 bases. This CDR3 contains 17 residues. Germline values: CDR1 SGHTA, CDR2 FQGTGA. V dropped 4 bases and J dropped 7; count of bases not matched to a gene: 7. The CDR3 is CASSSGTSGRATNEQFF. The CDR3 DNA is TGTGCCAGCAGCTCCGGGACTAGCGGGAGGGCCACGAATGAGCAGTTCTTC.

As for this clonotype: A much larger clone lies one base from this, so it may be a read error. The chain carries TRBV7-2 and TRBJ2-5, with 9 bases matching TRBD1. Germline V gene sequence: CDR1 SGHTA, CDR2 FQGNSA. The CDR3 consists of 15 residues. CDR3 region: CASSFGGTGYESQYF. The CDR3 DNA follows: TGTGCCAGCAGCTTTGGGGGGACAGGGTACGAGAGCCAGTACTTC.

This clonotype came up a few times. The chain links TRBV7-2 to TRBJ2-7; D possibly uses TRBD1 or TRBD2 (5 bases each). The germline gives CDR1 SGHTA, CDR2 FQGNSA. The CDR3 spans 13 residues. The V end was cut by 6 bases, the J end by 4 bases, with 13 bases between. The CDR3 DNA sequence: TGTGCCAGCAGACGGGACGTAAAGTACGAGCAGTACTTC. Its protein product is CASRRDVKYEQYF.

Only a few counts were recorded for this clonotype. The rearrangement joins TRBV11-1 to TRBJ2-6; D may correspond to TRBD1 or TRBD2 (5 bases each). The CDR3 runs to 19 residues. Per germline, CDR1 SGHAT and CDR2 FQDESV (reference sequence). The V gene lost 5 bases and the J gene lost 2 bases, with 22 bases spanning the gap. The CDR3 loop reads CASSPQAGLKTAGANVLTF. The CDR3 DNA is TGTGCCAGCAGCCCACAGGCGGGCCTTAAGACTGCTGGGGCCAACGTCCTGACTTTC.

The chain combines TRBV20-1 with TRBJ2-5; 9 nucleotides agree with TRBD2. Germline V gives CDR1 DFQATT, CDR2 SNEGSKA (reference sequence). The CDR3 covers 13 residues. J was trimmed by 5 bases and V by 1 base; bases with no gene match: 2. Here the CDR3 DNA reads TGCAGTGCTAGAGGAGGACTAGCGGAGACCCAGTACTTC. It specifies CSARGGLAETQYF.

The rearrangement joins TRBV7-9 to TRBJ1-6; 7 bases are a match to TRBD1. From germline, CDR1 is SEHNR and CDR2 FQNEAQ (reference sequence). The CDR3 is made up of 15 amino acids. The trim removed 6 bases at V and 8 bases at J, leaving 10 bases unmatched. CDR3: CASRSRGQRYSPLHF. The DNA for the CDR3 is TGTGCCAGCAGATCAAGGGGACAGCGTTATTCACCCCTCCACTTT.

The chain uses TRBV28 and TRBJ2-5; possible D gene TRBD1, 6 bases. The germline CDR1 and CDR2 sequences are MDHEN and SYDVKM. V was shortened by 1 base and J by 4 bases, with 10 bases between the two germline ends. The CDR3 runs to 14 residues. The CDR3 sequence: CASSLYRAGETQYF. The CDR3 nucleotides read TGTGCCAGCAGTTTATACAGGGCTGGAGAGACCCAGTACTTC.

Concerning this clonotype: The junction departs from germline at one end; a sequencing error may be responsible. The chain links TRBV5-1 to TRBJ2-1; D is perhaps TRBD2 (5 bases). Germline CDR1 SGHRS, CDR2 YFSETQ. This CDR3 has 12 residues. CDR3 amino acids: CASSFEGYEQFF. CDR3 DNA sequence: TGTGCCAGCAGCTTCGAGGGCTATGAGCAGTTCTTC.

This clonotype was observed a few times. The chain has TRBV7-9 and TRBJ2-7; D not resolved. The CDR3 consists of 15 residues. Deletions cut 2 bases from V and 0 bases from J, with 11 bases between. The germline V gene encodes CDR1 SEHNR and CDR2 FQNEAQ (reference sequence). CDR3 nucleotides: TGTGCCAGCAGCTTAATCCCTGCAAACTCCTACGAGCAGTACTTC. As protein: CASSLIPANSYEQYF.

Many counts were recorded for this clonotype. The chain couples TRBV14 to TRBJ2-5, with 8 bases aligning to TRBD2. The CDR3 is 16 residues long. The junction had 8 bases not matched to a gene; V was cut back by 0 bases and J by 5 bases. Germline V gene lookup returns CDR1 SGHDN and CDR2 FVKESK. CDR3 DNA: TGTGCCAGCAGCCAAGATCGGCGGGGGGCTGGTGAGACCCAGTACTTC. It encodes CASSQDRRGAGETQYF.

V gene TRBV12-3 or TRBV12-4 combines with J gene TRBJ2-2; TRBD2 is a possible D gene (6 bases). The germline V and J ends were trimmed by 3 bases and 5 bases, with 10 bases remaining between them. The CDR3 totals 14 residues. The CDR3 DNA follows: TGTGCCAGCAGTTTGACTAGTCGTACCGGGGAGCTGTTTTTT. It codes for CASSLTSRTGELFF.

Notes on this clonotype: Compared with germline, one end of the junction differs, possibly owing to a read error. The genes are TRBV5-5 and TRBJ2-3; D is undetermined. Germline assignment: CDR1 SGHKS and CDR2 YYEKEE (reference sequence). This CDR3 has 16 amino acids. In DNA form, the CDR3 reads TGTGCCAGCAGCTTGGGGGCCGACTCTCAGGCAGATAGGCAGTATTTT. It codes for CASSLGADSQADRQYF.

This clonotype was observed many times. CDR3 nucleotide sequence: TGTGCCAGCAGTCCGCCATTGGGGGAGGGCCTCAATGAGCAGTTCTTC. Protein product: CASSPPLGEGLNEQFF. This chain links TRBV27 with TRBJ2-1; 7 bases align to TRBD2. Germline CDR1 is MNHEY and CDR2 is SMNVEV (reference sequence). This CDR3 is built from 16 residues. The junction had 13 bases not matched to a gene; V was cut back by 5 bases and J by 6 bases.

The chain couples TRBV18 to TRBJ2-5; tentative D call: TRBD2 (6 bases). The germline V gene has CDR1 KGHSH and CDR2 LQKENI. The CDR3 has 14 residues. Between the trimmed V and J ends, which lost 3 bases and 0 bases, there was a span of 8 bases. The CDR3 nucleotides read TGTGCCAGCTCACCCAGCGGGTACCAAGAGACCCAGTACTTC. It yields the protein CASSPSGYQETQYF.

CDR3 sequence: CASSQERAFGTQYF. For the CDR3, the DNA is TGCGCCAGCAGCCAAGAGAGGGCCTTCGGGACCCAGTACTTC. The chain employs TRBV4-1 and TRBJ2-5, with D maybe TRBD2 (5 bases). Germline CDR1 is MGHRA and CDR2 is YSYEKL. Trimming shortened V by 0 bases and J by 7 bases, and 12 bases separated the two germline ends. The length of the CDR3 is 14 residues.

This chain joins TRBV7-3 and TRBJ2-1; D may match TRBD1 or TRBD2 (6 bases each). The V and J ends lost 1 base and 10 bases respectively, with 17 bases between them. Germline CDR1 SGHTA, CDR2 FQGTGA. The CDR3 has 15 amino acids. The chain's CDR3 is CASSLMGGPVWEQFF. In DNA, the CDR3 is TGTGCCAGCAGCTTAATGGGGGGCCCAGTCTGGGAGCAGTTCTTC.

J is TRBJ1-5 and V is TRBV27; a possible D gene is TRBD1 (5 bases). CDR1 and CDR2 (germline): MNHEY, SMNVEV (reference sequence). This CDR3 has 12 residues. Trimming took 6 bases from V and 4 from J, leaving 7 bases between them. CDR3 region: CASRQGNQPQHF. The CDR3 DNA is TGTGCCAGCAGGCAGGGAAATCAGCCCCAGCATTTT.

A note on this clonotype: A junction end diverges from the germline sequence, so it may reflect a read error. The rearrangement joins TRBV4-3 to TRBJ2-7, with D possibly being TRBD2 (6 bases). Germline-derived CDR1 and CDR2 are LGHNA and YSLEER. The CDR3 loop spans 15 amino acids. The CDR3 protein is CAGSQGAGPAYEQYF. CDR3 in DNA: TGCGCCGGCAGCCAAGGTGCGGGGCCGGCCTACGAGCAGTACTTC.

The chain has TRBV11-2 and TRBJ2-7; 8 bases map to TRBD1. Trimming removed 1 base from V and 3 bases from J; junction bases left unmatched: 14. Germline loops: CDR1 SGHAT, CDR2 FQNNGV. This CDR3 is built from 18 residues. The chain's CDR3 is CASSLVRKLDRGNYEQYF. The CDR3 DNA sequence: TGTGCCAGCAGCTTAGTCCGAAAACTTGACAGGGGAAACTACGAGCAGTACTTC.

This CDR3 reads CSVEQVDRGGEQYF. DNA of the CDR3: TGCAGCGTTGAACAGGTGGACAGGGGGGGCGAGCAGTACTTC. The rearrangement joins TRBV29-1 to TRBJ2-7; TRBD1 matches at 10 bases. J lost 6 bases, V lost 2 bases, and 7 bases had no gene match. The germline V gene has CDR1 SQVTM and CDR2 ANQGSEA. The CDR3 runs 14 residues.

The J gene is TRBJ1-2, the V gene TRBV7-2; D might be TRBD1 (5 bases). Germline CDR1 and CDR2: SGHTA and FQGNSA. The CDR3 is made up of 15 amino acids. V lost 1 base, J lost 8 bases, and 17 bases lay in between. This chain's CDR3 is CASSLETGQGRGYTF. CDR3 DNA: TGTGCCAGCAGCTTAGAGACGGGCCAGGGACGGGGCTACACCTTC. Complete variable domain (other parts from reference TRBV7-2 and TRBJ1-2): GAGVSQSPSNKVTEKGKDVELRCDPISGHTALYWYRQSLGQGLEFLIYFQGNSAPDKSGLPSDRFSAERTGGSVSTLTIQRTQQEDSAVYLCASSLETGQGRGYTFGSGTRLTVV.